This T cell receptor beta chain was captured by sequencing in a study of PD-L1 blockade in urothelial cancer. As for time point: pretreatment peripheral blood. The data were produced by immunoSEQ multiplex PCR, yet TCRdb's version contains in-frame clones alone and is incomplete. The table shows some 46,000 clones, with 75% to 85% occurring only once. This CDR3 has 14 residues. With V trimmed by 5 bases and J by 10 bases, 8 bases remained unmatched. The germline CDR1 and CDR2 sequences are MGHDK and SYGVNS. The receptor's source is a man in his 60s with urothelial cancer. The chain is built from TRBV25-1 and TRBJ2-2; TRBD2 agrees at 9 bases. The material was PBMCs, obtained around atezolizumab (anti-PD-L1) treatment. The CDR3 DNA reads as TGTGCCAGCAGTAAAAAGGGACTAGCTGAGGAGCTGTTTTTT. Protein: CASSKKGLAEELFF.